The rows below give T cell receptor beta chains drawn from one sample of a study of CD8+CD57+ T cells in acquired aplastic anemia. One entry per CDR3 protein, called by TCRdb with MiXCR from the reads. Of about 180,000 distinct CDR3 sequences listed, 45% to 60% are singletons. Source material: sorted CD4+, CD8+, or CD8+CD57+ T cells (not recorded which) from PBMCs. These receptors all stem from a human donor with aplastic anemia. Each CDR3 is given with its conserved first and last residue. D genes are given only for firm matches. Some rows have no size entry. The others give once, few or many, or a class for an expanded clone.

DNA,CDR3,V,D,J,size
TGTGCCACCAGCCCTTATCCTGGTTTGGGGGAGCAGTACTTC,CATSPYPGLGEQYF,TRBV15,-,TRBJ2-7,-
TGTGCCACCAAAATCGACAGTACCTATGGCTACACCTTC,CATKIDSTYGYTF,TRBV10-3,-,TRBJ1-2,few
TGTGCCACCAGTGAGGAGCGCGCAGATACGCAGTATTTT,CATSEERADTQYF,TRBV10-3,-,TRBJ2-3,-
TGTGCCATCCCCACGACGAGGGGCTATGGCTACACCTTC,CAIPTTRGYGYTF,TRBV10-3,-,TRBJ1-2,many
TGTGCCACCAGTGATCACCCAAATCAGCCCCAGCATTTT,CATSDHPNQPQHF,TRBV24-1,-,TRBJ1-5,many
TGTGCCAGCAGTCGAGGACAGGGCCTCTATGGCTACACCTTC,CASSRGQGLYGYTF,TRBV2,TRBD1,TRBJ1-2,many
TGTGCCAGCAGCCATGAAAGGACGGCTTCACCCACCTTC,CASSHERTASPTF,TRBV14,-,TRBJ1-2,many
TGTGCCACCAGTGATCCACCCAGTGAAGCTTTCTTT,CATSDPPSEAFF,TRBV24-1,-,TRBJ1-1,few
TGTGCCAGCAGTGAGAACGGGGTGACAGATACGCAGTATTTT,CASSENGVTDTQYF,TRBV2,-,TRBJ2-3,-
TGCGCCAGCAGCAACCTAGGTCCCCAAGAGACCCAGTACTTC,CASSNLGPQETQYF,TRBV5-1,-,TRBJ2-5,-
TGTGCCAGCAGCGTAGGAGGCGGCACCTACGAGCAGTACTTC,CASSVGGGTYEQYF,TRBV9,-,TRBJ2-7,many
TGTGCCAGTAGTCCGGGACAGGCCCTTACCTACGAGCAGTACTTC,CASSPGQALTYEQYF,TRBV19,TRBD1,TRBJ2-7,-
TGCAGTGCTAGAGATCAGACTTTTGGTGGCTACACCTTC,CSARDQTFGGYTF,TRBV20-1,-,TRBJ1-2,-
TGTGCCAGCAGTGATTGGCAGCTTGATGCAGATACGCAGTATTTT,CASSDWQLDADTQYF,TRBV2,-,TRBJ2-3,many
TGTGCCAGCAGCTCGAGGGGGAAATATAGCAATCAGCCCCAGCATTTC,CASSSRGKYSNQPQHF,TRBV5-6,-,TRBJ1-5,-
TGCAGCGCATTGGGACAGGGGCGGGTTGACGAGCAGTACTTC,CSALGQGRVDEQYF,TRBV29-1,TRBD1,TRBJ2-7,few
TGCAGCGTTGAGGGAGGGGAAGGGCAGTACTTC,CSVEGGEGQYF,TRBV29-1,TRBD2,TRBJ2-7,-